This TCR beta chain is drawn from a study of technical replicates of blood from several donors. CDR1 and CDR2 from the germline V gene are MDHEN and SYDVKM. The ends lost 5 bases at V and 1 base at J; junction bases unmatched: 11. The CDR3 runs to 17 residues. This clone has just a few counts. Profiled with immunoSEQ multiplex PCR; TCRdb holds only in-frame clones, not every one. In the table there are just under 60,000 clones, 90% to 95% of which are singletons. This chain connects TRBV28 to TRBJ2-1; 7 nucleotides match TRBD2. This receptor was taken from a human donor in good health. Some clones in this sample may be carry-over from other donors' samples. The sequencing input was PBMCs. In DNA, the CDR3 is TGTGCCAGCAGTCCTCTGGGCGGGAGCAAATCCTACAATGAGCAGTTCTTC. Translation: CASSPLGGSKSYNEQFF.